This TCR beta chain is drawn from a study of blood T cell repertoires in COVID-19. Turning to the study itself: Acute and convalescent COVID-19 samples came from the United States, Italy and Spain. T cells, B-cell-depleted T cells, or PBMCs supplied cDNA or gDNA.

Trimming cost V 4 bases and J 0 bases, with 10 bases left between them. The length of the CDR3 is 15 residues. From germline, CDR1 is SGHTA and CDR2 FQGNSA. Study processing details: Amplification with reference gene primers provided the estimates of nucleated cell counts. Clones were sequenced by immunoSEQ multiplex PCR, and TCRdb holds only the in-frame ones, with some missing. That table furnishes V, J and clone size, whereas the DNA furnished D and trimming. The sample lists around 150,000 clones, over 80% occurring once. The specimen was peripheral blood. This clonotype was sampled from a woman at least 80 years old with active or convalescent COVID-19. The V gene is TRBV7-2, the J gene TRBJ1-5; D is uncertain. CDR3 nucleotide sequence: TGTGCCAGCAGCTATCATCAGGATAGCAATCAGCCCCAGCATTTT. Translation: CASSYHQDSNQPQHF.